The entry that follows covers one TCR beta chain sequence. The antigen is unknown. Germline trimming cut 7 bases from V and 7 bases from J; bases unmatched to any gene: 12. The V gene's germline CDR1 is MGHDK and CDR2 SYGVNS. The CDR3 is 14 residues long. The data derive from a study of OX40 agonist ivuxolimab in advanced cancers. Study background: Ivuxolimab, an antibody that agonizes OX40 (CD134), was administered to the patients. Dose-escalation patients had hepatocellular carcinoma, melanoma, renal cell or head and neck cancer. Findings of the study overall: Dosing at 0.1 to 3.0 mg/kg was accompanied by clonal expansion of CD4+ and CD8+ blood T cells by week 6. Low normalized T-cell clonal expansion was also seen in some nonresponders.

Method: immunoSEQ multiplex PCR; TCRdb's copy keeps in-frame clones and lacks some. The repertoire has 100,000 to 130,000 clones, approximately 90% of them found once; the top ten carry about 1.2%. This specimen consisted of CD4+ or CD8+ T cells sorted from blood, obtained in a trial of the OX40 agonist ivuxolimab. The clonotype was recovered from an adult with an advanced solid tumor such as melanoma, head and neck, liver or kidney cancer. The chain links TRBV25-1 to TRBJ1-2; 7 nucleotides line up with TRBD1. Here the CDR3 DNA reads TGTGCCAGCACCGTGACAGGGTCGACCGGTGGCTACACCTTC. Protein: CASTVTGSTGGYTF.